This TCR beta chain stems from a study of T-cell memory formation after mild COVID-19. TCRdb reprocessed the 5' RACE reads with MiXCR, giving one entry per CDR3 protein. The sample has roughly 250,000 distinct CDR3 sequences, roughly 15% seen once. A remark on this clonotype: Its antigen is undetermined.

Whole-study results and caveats: Contracting clones from day 15 to 85 had balanced CD4/CD8; later expanders favoured CD4+. Nothing confirmed that second-wave clones peaking on day 37 were specific for SARS-CoV-2.

The receptor comes from a young man who had mild COVID-19 (a few samples of this study predate the infection). Cell type and time point are not known. Sequencing was carried out using PBMCs or a T cell subset sorted from them (not recorded which).

Written as DNA, the CDR3 is TGCAGTGCCCCTCCCACGGCAGGGGGTCGGGGCTACACCTTC. This sequence encodes CSAPPTAGGRGYTF. This chain uses TRBV20-1 with TRBJ1-2, with 7 nucleotides matching TRBD1. This CDR3 is 14 amino acids long. CDR1 is DFQATT and CDR2 is SNEGSKA in the germline V gene (reference sequence). The V segment lost 6 bases and the J segment 8 bases; nucleotides outside the gene matches: 15.